This T cell receptor (beta chain) was obtained from a study of Ad26.COV2.S vaccination and SARS-CoV-2 variants. The table lists this clone with a count of one. The antigen remains undetermined. Here immunoSEQ multiplex PCR was the method, and the copy in TCRdb shows in-frame clones only, minus some. The data show hundreds of thousands of clones, 90% to 95% seen once. Findings and caveats of the study: There was reportedly substantial breadth in spike-specific CD8+ and CD4+ T cell responses after vaccination. Participants given vaccine showed non-spike TCR breadth similar to that of placebo recipients. Spike-specific TCR breadth was greater in vaccine than placebo recipients. Possible underestimation of total T cell responses by the TCR breadth and depth analyses was noted.

The source was peripheral blood, collected after recovery from COVID-19. The TCR comes from a human donor who had recovered from COVID-19.

For the CDR3, the DNA is TGTGCCAGTGGTAGGGGACAGGGGGGAACAGATACGCAGTATTTT. Translated: CASGRGQGGTDTQYF. This chain uses TRBV2 with TRBJ2-3, with 11 bases that match TRBD1. CDR3 length equals 15 residues. CDR1 and CDR2 from the germline V gene are SNHLY and FYNNEI. V lost 9 bases, J lost 3 bases, and 8 bases stayed unmatched.